This entry is about one T cell receptor (beta chain). Only one count was recorded for this clone. Its specific antigen is unknown. No quality values exist for individual bases; no much larger clone is one base distant. This entry comes from a study of vaccination effects on CD4 cells after COVID-19 (dated by TCRdb to the early 2020s). With regard to the full study: Across the study, the median time from the second dose to post-vaccine sampling was 72 days (range 14 to 241). The study compared SARS-CoV-2 spike-specific CD4+ TCR repertoires before and after mRNA vaccination in COVID-19 convalescent patients and infection-naive vaccine recipients. The full study included around ten COVID-19 convalescent patients and a few SARS-CoV-2-naive healthy vaccine recipients. Cultures from other donors in the study were sequenced using the Oncomine TCR Beta short-read assay on an Illumina iSeq 100. What the work shows at the level of the full study, not this receptor alone: Limitations of the study were the small number of convalescent patients and the absence of early post-infection timepoints. At late post-vaccination timepoints, both infection-induced and vaccine-induced clones showed marked clonal contraction, consistent with waning T cell responses. Among healthy vaccine recipients, nearly all vaccine-induced clones were SARS-CoV-2 mono-reactive, and only 1 of 255 was cross-reactive with common cold coronaviruses.

The ViraFEST assay stimulated PBMC with viral peptide pools and then used TCR sequencing to identify antigen-specific CD4+ T cell clonotypes by expansion. After around 10 days of culture, CD4+ T cells were isolated with the EasySep CD4+ T cell isolation kit. Each participant received two doses of an mRNA SARS-CoV-2 vaccine, either BNT162b2 or mRNA-1273. The absence of prior SARS-CoV-2 infection in healthy vaccine recipients was confirmed by negative nucleocapsid antibodies before and after vaccination. Over 1.5 million PBMC per well were cultured with about 9 ug/ml peptides in IMDM containing approximately 4.7% human AB serum, 8.5 to 10 IU/ml IL-2 and gentamicin. Half of the culture medium was replaced with fresh IL-2-containing medium on days 3 and 7. Unless noted otherwise, every peptide stimulation condition was cultured in triplicate wells. Using Ficoll-Paque Plus gradient centrifugation, PBMC were separated from whole blood and then either used fresh or cryopreserved at -140C. The overlapping peptide pools covered the spike proteins of SARS-CoV-2 as well as those of the common cold coronaviruses HCoV-NL63, HCoV-OC43 and HCoV-229E. The QIAamp micro DNA kit was used to extract genomic DNA from the cultured CD4+ T cells.

Preparation of the library involved the immunoSEQ multiplex PCR assay. DNA from the cultured, isolated CD4+ T cells was subjected to TCR beta CDR3 sequencing. Regarding the original processing steps: Non-productive TCR sequences were removed, reads were trimmed to the CDR3 region, and CDR3s of at least 7 amino acids were retained. Antigen-specific clonotypes were identified with the MANAFEST web app by comparing expansion in peptide wells against reference cultures. To be called positive, a clone needed expansion at FDR<0.05 compared with the reference and with all other wells, an odds ratio greater than 5, and a frequency greater than 0.1% in two replicate wells. Clonotypes significantly expanded in SARS-CoV-2 spike wells and in at least one common cold coronavirus spike condition were defined as cross-reactive. CDR3 similarity was assessed by Levenshtein distance using the stringdist R package, and unrooted trees were constructed with ape in R 3.6.1. As stored in TCRdb, this immuneACCESS dataset retains in-frame rearrangements with V and J assigned. A fraction of the clones does not appear; measured against another copy, unresolved V genes explain less than half of the discrepancy, and the remainder lacks a known reason. The V and J calls and clone size were taken over from that table, and D and trimming were inferred from the DNA. The sample yields tens of thousands of clones; roughly 86% were counted once. Of the sample, roughly 1.6% falls within the top ten clones.

This sequence was found in a human donor who received a COVID-19 vaccine. Some clones in this sample may be carry-over from other donors' samples. The sequencing used CD4+ T cells from PBMCs cultured with HCoV-NL63 spike peptides, collected after COVID-19 vaccination. Sample cell subset or site, as interpreted from the label and publication: HCoV-NL63 spike overlapping peptide pool stimulation.

CDR3 reads: CASSRDREVAGYTF. The DNA is as follows: TGTGCCAGCAGCCGGGACAGGGAAGTCGCTGGCTACACCTTC. Recombination linked TRBV7-2 to TRBJ1-2, and 9 junction bases match TRBD1. Ends trimmed: V by 5 bases, J by 7 bases; bases unmatched to a gene: 8. The CDR3, from cysteine to phenylalanine, totals 14 residues. Just CDR3 DNA is preserved here, 42 bases in frame from base 1. According to the germline V gene, CDR1 reads SGHTA and CDR2 reads FQGNSA.